The sequence of this T cell receptor beta chain was determined in a study of beta chain features in type 1 diabetes. Turning to the study itself: Patients were similar to healthy donors in age and gender (as well as in cell yields).

CDR3 size: 12 residues. Germline V gene lookup returns CDR1 LNHNV and CDR2 YYDKDF (reference sequence). V was shortened by 0 bases and J by 9 bases, with 9 bases between the two germline ends. This clone came up a few times. The investigators reverse transcribed all of the isolated RNA, so they sequenced expressed TCRB transcripts. This table comes from immunoSEQ multiplex PCR, and its TCRdb copy is limited to in-frame clones, with some not included. Counted here are under 450,000 clones, more than 12% occurring once; the ten biggest clones make up under 0.02%. The chain recombines TRBV15 with TRBJ2-7, with D possibly TRBD2 on 6 matching bases. This clonotype originated in a young woman in good health. The sequenced sample was naive CD4+ T cells from blood. CDR3 coding DNA: TGTGCCACCAGCAGAGATATGGGAGGGCAGTACTTC. This sequence encodes CATSRDMGGQYF.